This passage covers 23 T cell receptor beta chains from one sample sequenced in a study of shared T cell receptors in the human thymus (dated by TCRdb to the early 2020s). The receptor library was made with the immunoSEQ multiplex PCR assay. TCRdb retrieved this table from immuneACCESS and kept in-frame rearrangements only. Not all clones are present; in checked studies, unresolved V genes account for under half, and no reason is known for the remainder. This sample holds around 68,000 clones; about 95% were observed only once. The ten top clones hold around 0.033% of the sample. What was sequenced was thymocytes. The receptors were sampled from a human donor.

This clone came up once. The chain is built from TRBV5-4 and TRBJ1-1, with TRBD1 identical over 10 bases. The V and J ends lost 1 base and 5 bases, in that order; junction bases with no gene match: 5. CDR3 length: 15 amino acids. Looked up from germline, CDR1 is SGHNT and CDR2 is YYREEE (reference sequence). The CDR3 DNA is TGTGCCAGCAGCTTGAGTGGGACAGGGGTAACTGAAGCTTTCTTT. It specifies CASSLSGTGVTEAFF.

CDR3 region: CASSQDSSGNTIYF. The CDR3 coding sequence is TGTGCCAGCAGCCAGGACAGCTCTGGAAACACCATATATTTT. The rearrangement joins TRBV5-5 to TRBJ1-3, with a weak D call TRBD1 (6 bases). The CDR3 totals 14 residues. V lost 4 bases and J 0 bases, leaving 8 bases between the germline ends. Looked up from germline, CDR1 is SGHKS and CDR2 is YYEKEE (reference sequence). Drawing the rest from reference TRBV5-5 and TRBJ1-3, the complete variable domain is DAGVTQSPTHLIKTRGQQVTLRCSPISGHKSVSWYQQVLGQGPQFIFQYYEKEERGRGNFPDRFSARQFPNYSSELNVNALLLGDSALYLCASSQDSSGNTIYFGEGSWLTVV.

Here the CDR3 DNA reads TGCGCCAGCAGTGTGGCACCCCTAGCCAAAAACATTCAGTACTTC. Its translation: CASSVAPLAKNIQYF. The chain employs TRBV10-1 and TRBJ2-4, with D hard to call. Trimming shortened V by 4 bases and J by 0 bases, and 10 bases separated the two germline ends. This CDR3 contains 15 residues. Germline values: CDR1 WNHNN, CDR2 SYGVQD (reference sequence).

J is TRBJ1-5 and V is TRBV5-1; the D gene is possibly TRBD1 (5 bases). CDR1 and CDR2 from the germline V gene are SGHRS and YFSETQ. The CDR3 runs to 13 residues. V lost 1 base to trimming and J lost 5 bases, with 7 bases between them. CDR3 loop: CASSLTGHQPQHF. In nucleotides, the CDR3 is TGCGCCAGCAGCTTGACAGGTCATCAGCCCCAGCATTTT.

This clone occurred once. The rearrangement joins TRBV19 to TRBJ2-2; D unclear. Germline loops: CDR1 LNHDA, CDR2 SQIVND (reference sequence). This CDR3 has 15 amino acids. V lost 3 bases and J lost 2, with 10 bases in between. The CDR3 nucleotides are TGTGCCAGTAGTATGCTAGGACCTAACACCGGGGAGCTGTTTTTT. It specifies CASSMLGPNTGELFF.

The rearrangement uses TRBV29-1 and TRBJ1-1; no reliable D call. The CDR3 is 10 amino acids. Germline CDR1 and CDR2: SQVTM and ANQGSEA. V was cut by 7 bases and J by 2 bases, with 5 bases left in between. Written as DNA, the CDR3 is TGCAGCGGAACAAACACTGAAGCTTTCTTT. This codes for CSGTNTEAFF.

The chain couples TRBV27 to TRBJ2-1; maybe TRBD2 (5 bases). This CDR3 spans 12 amino acids. Germline V gives CDR1 MNHEY, CDR2 SMNVEV (reference sequence). The V end was cut by 4 bases, the J end by 10 bases, with 11 bases between. CDR3 DNA: TGTGCCAGCAGTTCGGGGTGGCGGGAGCAGTTCTTC. Its protein product is CASSSGWREQFF.

The chain uses TRBV16 and TRBJ2-1, with no clear D. Trimming removed 0 bases at V and 9 bases at J, with 12 bases between. The CDR3 spans 14 residues. The germline CDR1 and CDR2 sequences are KGHSY and FQNENV. As DNA, the CDR3 is TGTGCCAGCAGCCAATCGACCACGCCGGGTGAGCAGTTCTTC. This codes for CASSQSTTPGEQFF.

The V and J genes are TRBV4-3 and TRBJ1-6; the D is unclear. The germline V gene has CDR1 LGHNA and CDR2 YSLEER. This CDR3 comprises 16 residues. Between the trimmed V and J ends, which lost 0 bases and 9 bases, there was a span of 15 bases. CDR3 loop: CASSQDGHDRPSPLHF. CDR3 bases: TGCGCCAGCAGCCAAGATGGCCACGACCGTCCTTCACCCCTCCACTTT.

The rearrangement links TRBV19 to TRBJ1-5, with TRBD1 matching over 7 bases. Germline V gene data show CDR1 as LNHDA and CDR2 as SQIVND (reference sequence). CDR3 size: 14 residues. The V segment lost 7 bases and the J segment 4 bases; nucleotides outside the gene matches: 7. The CDR3 DNA reads TGTGCCAGTATGGAGGGGGCGGGTAATCAGCCCCAGCATTTT. Protein: CASMEGAGNQPQHF.

V usage is TRBV6-1 and J usage is TRBJ2-7; D may be TRBD1 (6 bases). Trimming took 2 bases from V and 5 from J, leaving 16 bases between them. The CDR3 loop spans 15 amino acids. Germline V gene lookup returns CDR1 MNHNS and CDR2 SASEGT. The CDR3 DNA sequence: TGTGCCAGCAGTGAATTTTCAGGGGTTGACGACGAGCAGTACTTC. It specifies CASSEFSGVDDEQYF.

The rearrangement links TRBV11-2 to TRBJ2-7, with 9 bases fitting TRBD2. Germline CDR1 is SGHAT and CDR2 is FQNNGV. V gave up 4 bases and J gave up 5 bases; unmatched junction bases: 9. CDR3 length equals 15 residues. The CDR3 region has the DNA TGTGCCAGCAGCTCTAGCGGGGCGTTCGGGAACGAGCAGTACTTC. It encodes CASSSSGAFGNEQYF.

The chain carries TRBV18 and TRBJ2-6; 8 positions match TRBD1. Germline CDR1 reads KGHSH; CDR2 reads LQKENI. Losses at the gene ends were 3 bases for V and 0 bases for J; bases not matched to a gene: 4. The CDR3 sequence is 17 residues long. CDR3 DNA sequence: TGTGCCAGCTCACCGGCCGGACAGGGCTCTGGGGCCAACGTCCTGACTTTC. It specifies CASSPAGQGSGANVLTF.

CDR3 coding DNA: TGTGCCAGCAGCCACCCGCTACCTGGAAACACCATATATTTT. This translates into CASSHPLPGNTIYF. The genes are TRBV4-2 and TRBJ1-3; D unresolved. Germline V gives CDR1 LGHNA, CDR2 YNFKEQ. V was pared by 3 bases and J by 2 bases, with 8 bases between. The CDR3 extends over 14 amino acids.

The rearrangement uses TRBV9 and TRBJ1-4, with a tentative D call TRBD1 (5 bases). CDR1 is SGDLS and CDR2 is YYNGEE in the germline V gene. V lost 4 bases and J 8 bases, leaving 18 bases between the germline ends. CDR3 length: 15 residues. CDR3 DNA sequence: TGTGCCAGCAGCTTTAGGGGAGGCTCAAGAGAAAAACTGTTTTTT. It yields the protein CASSFRGGSREKLFF. Complete variable domain (other parts from reference TRBV9 and TRBJ1-4): DSGVTQTPKHLITATGQRVTLRCSPRSGDLSVYWYQQSLDQGLQFLIQYYNGEERAKGNILERFSAQQFPDLHSELNLSSLELGDSALYFCASSFRGGSREKLFFGSGTQLSVL.

The chain is built from TRBV25-1 and TRBJ2-1; D not certain. Germline loops: CDR1 MGHDK, CDR2 SYGVNS. The CDR3 is made up of 17 amino acids. Trimming removed 4 bases at V and 3 bases at J, with 19 bases between. Here the CDR3 reads CASSAAPNMGNYNEQFF. CDR3 DNA: TGTGCCAGCAGTGCGGCCCCGAACATGGGAAACTACAATGAGCAGTTCTTC.

Of note for this clone: Other DNA sequences from this sample encode an identical CDR3 as well. The rearrangement joins TRBV12-5 to TRBJ1-3; no reliable D call. V lost 0 bases and J lost 1, with 10 bases in between. CDR1 is LGHNT, CDR2 FRNRAP, per germline. The CDR3 consists of 16 residues. CDR3 in amino acids: CASGLVRNISGNTIYF. The CDR3 region has the DNA TGTGCTAGTGGTTTGGTGAGGAACATTTCTGGAAACACCATATATTTT.

V gene TRBV2 combines with J gene TRBJ1-6, with D possibly being TRBD1 (6 bases). The CDR3 covers 14 residues. CDR1 is SNHLY and CDR2 is FYNNEI in the germline V gene. Trimming took 9 bases from V and 7 from J, leaving 16 bases between them. CDR3 sequence reads: CARTGLIENSPLHF. In DNA, the CDR3 is TGTGCCAGGACAGGTCTTATCGAGAATTCACCCCTCCACTTT.

The chain joins TRBV12-1 to TRBJ2-7; no check of the table's D call, TRBD2, against the DNA was made. TRBV12-1 is annotated as a pseudogene. CDR3 length equals 14 residues. The CDR3 DNA reads TGTGCCAGCAGCTTTTTACTAGCTAGCTACGAGCAGTACTTC. This codes for CASSFLLASYEQYF.

V is TRBV19 and J is TRBJ2-1; no definite D call. The V and J ends lost 3 bases and 7 bases respectively, with 22 bases between them. Germline CDR1 is LNHDA and CDR2 is SQIVND (reference sequence). This CDR3 has 17 amino acids. The CDR3 bases are TGTGCCAGTAGTATTAGCCGATCCCCCCGGCCAAGAAATGAGCAGTTCTTC. It yields the protein CASSISRSPRPRNEQFF.

The rearrangement uses TRBV30 and TRBJ2-2; possibly TRBD1 for D (5 bases). V lost 5 bases and J lost 4, with 11 bases in between. The CDR3 sequence is 13 residues long. CDR1 is GTSNPN and CDR2 is SVGIG in the germline V gene (reference sequence). Here the CDR3 reads CAWGPTATGELFF. Written as DNA, the CDR3 is TGTGCCTGGGGGCCGACAGCCACCGGGGAGCTGTTTTTT.

CDR3 in DNA: TGTGCCAGCAGTCCGGGGGACAGCGGCTCACCCCTCCACTTT. Encoded protein: CASSPGDSGSPLHF. J is TRBJ1-6 and V is TRBV6-5; 7 bases match TRBD1. The CDR3 runs to 14 residues. Germline-derived CDR1 and CDR2 are MNHEY and SVGAGI. The ends lost 5 bases at V and 10 bases at J; junction bases unmatched: 8.

The J gene is TRBJ2-1, the V gene TRBV7-7; TRBD2 matches 9 bases. CDR3 length: 16 residues. The J segment lost 8 bases and the V segment lost 5 bases, leaving 13 bases of the junction unmatched. Germline CDR1 and CDR2: SSHAT and FNYEAQ (reference sequence). The CDR3 loop is CASSTSRASGVYEQFF. CDR3 in DNA: TGTGCCAGCAGCACCTCCCGGGCTAGCGGGGTTTATGAGCAGTTCTTC.